The 24 T cell receptor beta chains below all came from one sample that was sequenced in a study of human T cells and chemical hapten exposure. Time point defined: patch test 1, 2 weeks after DPC sensitization. Documented treatment: therapeutic diphenylcyclopropenone sensitization with weekly scalp DPC. TCRdb called the RACE reads again in MiXCR, with one record for every CDR3 protein. The sample has 150,000 or so distinct CDR3 sequences, about 15% seen once; the top ten hold 1.7%. The specimen was whole blood, collected in connection with sensitization to the hapten diphenylcyclopropenone (DPC). These receptors came from a woman aged 30 to 39 with alopecia areata. Some clones in this sample may be carry-over from other donors' samples.

V is TRBV6-5 and J is TRBJ2-1, with 7 positions matching TRBD1. The germline V gene has CDR1 MNHEY and CDR2 SVGAGI. J gave up 1 base and V 4 bases, and 4 bases lay outside the gene matches. This CDR3 is built from 15 residues. CDR3 sequence reads: CASSSQGESYNEQFF. CDR3 in DNA: TGTGCCAGCAGTTCCCAGGGGGAGTCCTACAATGAGCAGTTCTTC.

This clonotype was picked up many times. As DNA, the CDR3 is TGTGCCAGCAGCTTCGGACTAGCGGGGACCGAGCAGTACTTC. This translates into CASSFGLAGTEQYF. The chain joins TRBV6-5 to TRBJ2-7; 12 nucleotides line up with TRBD2. V lost 6 bases and J lost 6; bases outside the gene matches: 6. The CDR3 runs to 14 residues. CDR1 and CDR2 (germline): MNHEY, SVGAGI.

This clonotype was counted a few times. V and J are TRBV7-2 and TRBJ1-1, with TRBD1 matching over 7 bases. Germline values: CDR1 SGHTA, CDR2 FQGNSA. The CDR3 is made up of 14 amino acids. After removal of 2 bases from V and 4 bases from J, the junction contained 4 bases not matched to a gene. CDR3 residues: CASSLPTGATEAFF. CDR3 coding DNA: TGTGCCAGCAGCTTACCTACAGGGGCCACTGAAGCTTTCTTT.

This clonotype showed up many times. This chain connects TRBV3-1 to TRBJ2-7; D is ambiguous. Germline V gene data show CDR1 as LGHDT and CDR2 as YNNKEL (reference sequence). Trimming shortened V by 2 bases and J by 1 base, and 3 bases separated the two germline ends. The CDR3 is 12 residues long. This CDR3 is CASSQLSYEQYF. CDR3 DNA: TGTGCCAGCAGCCAACTATCCTACGAGCAGTACTTC.

This clonotype was detected a few times. The chain links TRBV4-1 to TRBJ1-1; D call uncertain. This CDR3 has 15 residues. Germline CDR1 MGHRA, CDR2 YSYEKL. The V end was cut by 0 bases, the J end by 4 bases, with 12 bases between. The CDR3 is CASSQDFGWSTEAFF. For the CDR3, the DNA is TGCGCCAGCAGCCAAGATTTCGGCTGGAGCACTGAAGCTTTCTTT.

As concerns this clonotype: This likely comes from a read error, as the CDR3 has no conserved phenylalanine or tryptophan at its end. The chain combines TRBV5-1 with TRBJ2-2; D remains unclear. This CDR3 comprises 16 residues. Trimming shortened V by 1 base and J by 0 bases, and 10 bases separated the two germline ends. Germline CDR1 and CDR2: SGHRS and YFSETQ. CDR3 bases: TGCGCCAGCAGCTTGAACCCAGCGACGAACACCGGGGAGCTGTTTTCT. As protein: CASSLNPATNTGELFS.

This clonotype has ten or more counts. The rearrangement links TRBV7-9 to TRBJ2-1; 8 bases map to TRBD2. The V gene's germline CDR1 is SEHNR and CDR2 FQNEAQ (reference sequence). Germline trimming cut 5 bases from V and 9 bases from J; bases unmatched to any gene: 15. The CDR3 runs to 16 residues. The chain's CDR3 is CASSTRLPAGDSEQFF. CDR3 in DNA: TGTGCCAGCAGCACCCGACTCCCAGCGGGAGATAGTGAGCAGTTCTTC.

The sample holds a few counts of this clonotype. The V call is TRBV5-1, the J call TRBJ2-5; D uncertain. V was trimmed by 0 bases and J by 5 bases, leaving 8 bases between them. The CDR3 totals 13 residues. CDR1 and CDR2 (germline): SGHRS, YFSETQ. The CDR3 sequence: CASSLEVRETQYF. Written as DNA, the CDR3 is TGCGCCAGCAGCTTGGAGGTTAGGGAGACCCAGTACTTC.

V gene TRBV29-1 combines with J gene TRBJ1-1; a possible D gene is TRBD1 (5 bases). CDR1 SQVTM and CDR2 ANQGSEA come from the germline V gene. The CDR3 is 15 amino acids. V was clipped by 3 bases and J by 0 bases, with 14 bases between them. CDR3 protein: CSVDKGRGMNTEAFF. The CDR3 nucleotides read TGCAGCGTTGATAAAGGGAGGGGTATGAACACTGAAGCTTTCTTT.

This clonotype was counted only a few times. The genes are TRBV2 and TRBJ2-7; TRBD1 aligns across 10 bases. This CDR3 comprises 15 residues. Germline values: CDR1 SNHLY, CDR2 FYNNEI. J lost 12 bases, V lost 6 bases, and 17 bases had no gene match. The CDR3 nucleotides read TGTGCCAGCAGAGCGACGGACAGGGGGGTTGATGGTGGGTACTTC. Its protein product is CASRATDRGVDGGYF.

This clonotype has a handful of counts. This chain links TRBV7-6 with TRBJ2-7, with D tentatively TRBD1 or TRBD2 (5 bases each). The CDR3 is 15 residues long. V shed 5 bases and J shed 7 bases, with 21 bases lying between them. Germline CDR1 reads SGHVS; CDR2 reads FNYEAQ. The CDR3 here is CASSPGRGRLGEQYF. As DNA, the CDR3 is TGTGCCAGCAGCCCAGGGCGCGGGCGCCTGGGGGAGCAGTACTTC.

This clonotype was picked up a small number of times. This chain joins TRBV4-2 and TRBJ1-6, with 7 bases aligning to TRBD1. The CDR3 runs 17 residues. Germline lookup yields CDR1 LGHNA and CDR2 YNFKEQ. With V trimmed by 0 bases and J by 7 bases, 9 bases remained unmatched. Written as DNA, the CDR3 is TGTGCCAGCAGCCAAGAAGGAGAGACAGGGACCAATTCACCCCTCCACTTT. Its translation: CASSQEGETGTNSPLHF.

The table lists this clonotype with a few counts. In DNA, the CDR3 is TGCGCCAGCAGCCAACAGTTAACTAGCACAGATACGCAGTATTTT. Protein sequence: CASSQQLTSTDTQYF. This rearrangement joins TRBV4-1 to TRBJ2-3; D gene ambiguous. The CDR3 sequence is 15 residues long. V was cut by 2 bases and J by 0 bases, with 9 bases left in between. CDR1 MGHRA and CDR2 YSYEKL come from the germline V gene.

CDR3 nucleotides: TGTGCCAGCAGTTCTGGGAAGACCCAGTACTTC. Protein product: CASSSGKTQYF. The chain has TRBV12-3 or TRBV12-4 and TRBJ2-5, with no clear D. Trimming took 4 bases from V and 6 from J, leaving 6 bases between them. The length of the CDR3 is 11 residues.

Only a few counts were recorded for this clonotype. This chain joins TRBV5-1 and TRBJ2-3; 7 positions agree with TRBD2. The CDR3 has 16 residues. Germline V gene data show CDR1 as SGHRS and CDR2 as YFSETQ. Trimming removed 0 bases from V and 4 bases from J; junction bases left unmatched: 8. DNA for the CDR3: TGCGCCAGCAGCTTGGCTGCGACTAGCAAGCCAGATACGCAGTATTTT. The encoded protein is CASSLAATSKPDTQYF. Looking up the rest from reference TRBV5-1 and TRBJ2-3 gives the full variable domain: KAGVTQTPRYLIKTRGQQVTLSCSPISGHRSVSWYQQTPGQGLQFLFEYFSETQRNKGNFPGRFSGRQFSNSRSEMNVSTLELGDSALYLCASSLAATSKPDTQYFGPGTRLTVL.

In its sample, this clonotype was seen a few times. V usage is TRBV20-1 and J usage is TRBJ1-5; 7 positions agree with TRBD1. The germline gives CDR1 DFQATT, CDR2 SNEGSKA (reference sequence). J lost 4 bases, V lost 6 bases, and 3 bases had no gene match. The length of the CDR3 is 12 residues. The CDR3 spells CSAQQGNQPQHF. CDR3 nucleotides: TGCAGTGCCCAACAGGGGAATCAGCCCCAGCATTTT.

The chain couples TRBV7-9 to TRBJ1-1; D gene uncertain. Germline V gene sequence: CDR1 SEHNR, CDR2 FQNEAQ (reference sequence). This CDR3 is 14 amino acids long. Deletions cut 5 bases from V and 4 bases from J, with 14 bases between. The CDR3 coding sequence is TGTGCCAGCAGCCGAACACCCGCGGGCACTGAAGCTTTCTTT. It is translated as CASSRTPAGTEAFF.

This clonotype occurred many times. The V and J genes are TRBV6-6 and TRBJ2-2; D is unclear. Trimming cost V 2 bases and J 4 bases, with 5 bases left between them. Per germline, CDR1 MNHNY and CDR2 SVGAGI (reference sequence). The CDR3 has 13 amino acids. The CDR3: CASSYALTGELFF. The CDR3 region has the DNA TGTGCCAGCAGTTACGCCCTCACCGGGGAGCTGTTTTTT.

This clonotype has just a few counts. The chain is built from TRBV7-2 and TRBJ2-7; a possible D gene is TRBD2 (6 bases). CDR1 SGHTA and CDR2 FQGNSA come from the germline V gene. This CDR3 is built from 14 residues. Trimming took off 1 base at V and 7 bases at J, with 14 bases between the two ends. CDR3: CASSLGRGIVEQYF. Here the CDR3 DNA reads TGTGCCAGCAGCTTAGGGCGGGGCATCGTGGAGCAGTACTTC.

This chain connects TRBV2 to TRBJ1-6; 7 positions match TRBD1. V gave up 6 bases and J gave up 10 bases; unmatched junction bases: 3. The CDR3 loop spans 12 amino acids. Germline V CDR1 and CDR2: SNHLY, FYNNEI. The CDR3 DNA is TGTGCCAGCAGGGTGACAGGGTCACCCCTCCACTTT. Translated: CASRVTGSPLHF.

This clonotype was seen a handful of times. The chain is built from TRBV10-3 and TRBJ1-1, with unresolved D. V lost 5 bases and J lost 5, with 12 bases in between. This CDR3 spans 13 amino acids. Germline lookup yields CDR1 ENHRY and CDR2 SYGVKD. The CDR3: CAISMGGRTEAFF. The CDR3 DNA reads as TGTGCCATCAGTATGGGAGGCAGGACTGAAGCTTTCTTT.

This clonotype was recorded many times. This sequence joins TRBV4-3 and TRBJ2-5; D might be TRBD1 (6 bases). The V end lost 0 bases, the J end lost 6 bases, and 8 bases lay between the germline ends. The V gene's germline CDR1 is LGHNA and CDR2 YSLEER. The CDR3 is 13 residues long. DNA for the CDR3: TGCGCCAGCAGCCAAGAGGACAGCCAGACCCAGTACTTC. Encoded protein: CASSQEDSQTQYF.

The chain recombines TRBV3-2 with TRBJ2-3; TRBD1 is taken as the D call from the table, unchecked against the DNA. TRBV3-2 is assigned pseudogene status. CDR3 size: 14 residues. The CDR3 DNA reads TGTGCCAGCAAGGCAGGGGGCGCATCAGATACGCAGTATTTT. This codes for CASKAGGASDTQYF.

This clonotype has ten or more counts. The rearrangement uses TRBV18 and TRBJ2-1, with D unclear. CDR1 is KGHSH and CDR2 is LQKENI in the germline V gene. V shed 2 bases and J shed 3 bases, with 5 bases lying between them. CDR3 length: 13 residues. CDR3 residues: CASSPGDYNEQFF. The CDR3 DNA reads as TGTGCCAGCTCACCAGGGGACTACAATGAGCAGTTCTTC.